These 7 T cell receptor beta chains were sequenced from one sample in a study of blood T cell repertoires in COVID-19. The protocol was immunoSEQ multiplex PCR, while the TCRdb copy is restricted to in-frame clones and leaves out a portion. The sample includes about 160,000 clones, about four fifths of them seen just once. Sequences were obtained from peripheral blood. These receptor sequences come from a woman at least 80 years old with acute or convalescent COVID-19.

This clone was seen only a few times. V and J are TRBV7-9 and TRBJ2-4, with 9 bases aligning to TRBD2. Germline lookup yields CDR1 SEHNR and CDR2 FQNEAQ (reference sequence). The CDR3 has 18 amino acids. Losses at the gene ends were 2 bases for V and 1 base for J; bases not matched to a gene: 9. CDR3 coding DNA: TGTGCCAGCAGCTTACCTCCTCGTCTAGCGGGGGCCAAAAACATTCAGTACTTC. Its protein product is CASSLPPRLAGAKNIQYF.

The chain uses TRBV30 and TRBJ2-7; maybe TRBD2 (6 bases). Germline lookup yields CDR1 GTSNPN and CDR2 SVGIG (reference sequence). The CDR3 loop spans 12 amino acids. Trimming took off 4 bases at V and 3 bases at J, with 10 bases between the two ends. CDR3 coding DNA: TGTGCCTGGACCCACGGGGGCTACGAGCAGTACTTC. Amino acid sequence: CAWTHGGYEQYF.

This clone was seen only once. The V call is TRBV29-1, the J call TRBJ2-1; 7 bases map to TRBD2. V shed 2 bases, J shed 0 bases, and the junction held 4 bases outside the gene matches. Germline-derived CDR1 and CDR2 are SQVTM and ANQGSEA. The CDR3 sequence is 15 residues long. The CDR3 region has the DNA TGCAGCGTTGAACCGCGGGGGAGCTCCTACAATGAGCAGTTCTTC. This sequence encodes CSVEPRGSSYNEQFF.

The chain combines TRBV5-1 with TRBJ1-5; TRBD1 is a possible D gene (5 bases). Trimming shortened V by 0 bases and J by 7 bases, and 14 bases separated the two germline ends. This CDR3 is built from 15 residues. The germline V gene encodes CDR1 SGHRS and CDR2 YFSETQ. CDR3 protein: CASSLDFRAGQPQHF. CDR3 sequence (DNA): TGCGCCAGCAGCTTGGATTTCAGGGCTGGACAGCCCCAGCATTTT.

This sequence joins TRBV28 and TRBJ2-7; D may be TRBD2 (6 bases). CDR3 length: 12 residues. V lost 10 bases and J 0 bases, leaving 10 bases between the germline ends. The germline gives CDR1 MDHEN, CDR2 SYDVKM. The CDR3 sequence is CATGTPSYEQYF. Written as DNA, the CDR3 is TGTGCCACGGGGACTCCCTCCTACGAGCAGTACTTC.

This clone was counted many times. The chain couples TRBV7-2 to TRBJ1-4, with D possibly being TRBD1 (6 bases). From germline, CDR1 is SGHTA and CDR2 FQGNSA. The V gene lost 2 bases and the J gene lost 7 bases, with 14 bases spanning the gap. CDR3 length: 15 residues. The CDR3 here is CASSLSQGGGEKLFF. The CDR3 bases are TGTGCCAGCAGCTTATCCCAGGGAGGGGGTGAAAAACTGTTTTTT.

V and J are TRBV18 and TRBJ2-7; 10 nucleotides agree with TRBD1. The V gene's germline CDR1 is KGHSH and CDR2 LQKENI. V lost 4 bases to trimming and J lost 3 bases; unmatched junction nucleotides: 3. The CDR3 extends over 14 amino acids. The CDR3 DNA reads TGTGCCAGCTCACTTGACAGGGGGCTCTACGAGCAGTACTTC. It yields the protein CASSLDRGLYEQYF.